The source of this TCR beta chain is a study of shared clonotypes between healthy human individuals. The authors split each subset's genomic DNA evenly across several immunoSEQ plates. Some clones are missing from TCRdb's copy, which holds only in-frame ones; the method was immunoSEQ multiplex PCR. This sample has roughly 700,000 clones, with around 72% found just once. Trimming took 8 bases from V and 5 from J; bases not matched to a gene: 13. Germline CDR1 is MDHEN and CDR2 is SYDVKM. The CDR3 is 16 residues long. Study-wide results and limits: Naive subsets tended to show greater estimated richness than memory subsets. Clonotype sharing across several donors was observed for around 5% of naive CD4 clonotypes. Clonotypes shared by all four donors outscored non-shared clonotypes in generation probability.

On this clone: The target antigen is unknown.

What was sequenced was memory CD4+ T cells sorted from blood. Sample subset: CD45RA-negative fraction. The clonotype comes from a woman in her 30s in good health. The V call is TRBV28, the J call TRBJ2-3, with TRBD1 matching 10 bases. CDR3 sequence (DNA): TGTGCCAGCCGAACTAGACAGGGGGCGCAGGAAGATACGCAGTATTTT. It codes for CASRTRQGAQEDTQYF.